This T cell receptor beta chain was sequenced during a study of blood T cells in healthy people across ages. Through a sample-barcoded 5' primer and a J-beta primer mix, a second PCR was run for about 6 to 11 cycles. All cDNA molecules were each tagged by a template-switch adaptor with 12 random nucleotides. TCRdb used MiXCR to reprocess the 5' RACE reads, holding one entry per CDR3 protein. The table has under 800,000 distinct CDR3 sequences, approximately 21% seen once; the top ten hold roughly 3.6%. This clonotype was seen repeatedly, ten times or more. Antigen specificity is unknown. The trim removed 0 bases at V and 5 bases at J, leaving 5 bases unmatched. CDR1 DFQATT and CDR2 SNEGSKA come from the germline V gene (reference sequence). This CDR3 is 14 amino acids long. Study-wide results and caveats: Researchers report that TCR beta diversity correlated strongly with naive T cell percentage. More naive CD4+ cells and higher diversity marked long-lived donors relative to aged donors.

The TCR was taken from a man in his 70s in good health. Sequencing was done on a sample of blood. The V gene is TRBV20-1, the J gene TRBJ2-3, with 7 bases matching TRBD2. This CDR3 is CSARDALAKDTQYF. CDR3 DNA: TGCAGTGCTAGAGATGCACTAGCGAAAGATACGCAGTATTTT.